These 10 T cell receptor beta chains came from one sample sequenced in a study of cytomegalovirus exposure and HLA in healthy donors. The PCR used 60 Vbeta and 13 Jbeta primers. The repertoire was sequenced with immunoSEQ multiplex PCR; TCRdb's copy has only in-frame clones and lacks some. This table holds about 160,000 clones. Sequencing was performed on PBMCs. Receptors were obtained from a woman in her sixties in good health and CMV-seronegative.

This chain uses TRBV30 with TRBJ2-7; the match to TRBD1 covers 7 bases. CDR3 size: 14 residues. V shed 3 bases, J shed 5 bases, and the junction held 10 bases outside the gene matches. Germline values: CDR1 GTSNPN, CDR2 SVGIG (reference sequence). The CDR3 bases are TGTGCCTGGAGGACAGGGTCCCATGGGGACGAGCAGTACTTC. Protein product: CAWRTGSHGDEQYF. Complete variable domain (other parts from reference TRBV30 and TRBJ2-7): SQTIHQWPATLVQPVGSPLSLECTVEGTSNPNLYWYRQAAGRGLQLLFYSVGIGQISSEVPQNLSASRPQDRQFILSSKKLLLSDSGFYLCAWRTGSHGDEQYFGPGTRLTVT.

The rearrangement joins TRBV7-3 to TRBJ2-1, with 12 bases matching TRBD2. CDR3 length: 14 amino acids. Trimming removed 8 bases from V and 14 bases from J; junction bases left unmatched: 13. The V gene's germline CDR1 is SGHTA and CDR2 FQGTGA. The CDR3: CASRMTSGSGGKFF. CDR3 nucleotides: TGTGCCAGCCGAATGACTAGCGGGAGTGGAGGGAAGTTCTTC.

The gene calls are TRBV11-2 and TRBJ2-7; TRBD1 matches 7 bases. CDR1 is SGHAT and CDR2 is FQNNGV in the germline V gene. The CDR3 runs to 18 residues. The junction had 18 bases not matched to a gene; V was cut back by 5 bases and J by 2 bases. CDR3 in DNA: TGTGCCAGCAGCCCTCCCGGCCGGGACAGAGGGTATGCCTACGAGCAGTACTTC. Protein sequence: CASSPPGRDRGYAYEQYF.

The chain's CDR3 is CASSLATGEGEAFF. Written as DNA, the CDR3 is TGCGCCAGCAGCTTGGCCACGGGAGAAGGTGAAGCTTTCTTT. The chain joins TRBV5-1 to TRBJ1-1; D gene uncertain. This CDR3 contains 14 residues. CDR1 is SGHRS, CDR2 YFSETQ, per germline. The V end was cut by 0 bases, the J end by 7 bases, with 13 bases between.

The chain has TRBV14 and TRBJ2-7; 7 positions match TRBD2. The V segment lost 3 bases and the J segment 9 bases; nucleotides outside the gene matches: 17. CDR1 and CDR2 (germline): SGHDN, FVKESK. The length of the CDR3 is 16 residues. The CDR3 DNA is TGTGCCAGCAGCCAGGGTTACTGGCGGGAGAGGTCGGGGCAGTACTTC. It yields the protein CASSQGYWRERSGQYF.

This chain connects TRBV25-1 to TRBJ1-4; 8 positions match TRBD1. The CDR3 is made up of 16 amino acids. The junction had 4 bases not matched to a gene; V was cut back by 3 bases and J by 1 base. Germline CDR1 and CDR2: MGHDK and SYGVNS. The CDR3, as DNA: TGTGCCAGCAGTGACCCCACAGGGGGAACTAATGAAAAACTGTTTTTT. This gives the protein CASSDPTGGTNEKLFF.

CDR3 sequence (DNA): TGTGCCAGCAGCCAGGCCCAGGGGCGGGAGGTTCGGGATACGCAGTATTTT. Its translation: CASSQAQGREVRDTQYF. The V and J genes are TRBV4-2 and TRBJ2-3; TRBD2 agrees at 8 bases. The germline gives CDR1 LGHNA, CDR2 YNFKEQ. This CDR3 region has 17 residues. The junction had 14 bases not matched to a gene; V was cut back by 3 bases and J by 6 bases.

The rearrangement links TRBV29-1 to TRBJ1-1, with D possibly matching TRBD1 (5 bases). Germline CDR1 is SQVTM and CDR2 is ANQGSEA. This CDR3 region has 12 residues. V lost 6 bases to trimming and J lost 0 bases, with 8 bases between them. The CDR3 region is CSVGHMNTEAFF. In DNA form, the CDR3 reads TGCAGCGTAGGACACATGAACACTGAAGCTTTCTTT. The full variable domain, completed using reference TRBV29-1 and TRBJ1-1, is SAVISQKPSRDICQRGTSLTIQCQVDSQVTMMFWYRQQPGQSLTLIATANQGSEATYESGFVIDKFPISRPNLTFSTLTVSNMSPEDSSIYLCSVGHMNTEAFFGQGTRLTVV.

V usage is TRBV10-1 and J usage is TRBJ2-5; D call uncertain. The DNA end favors TRBJ2-7, so the J call may be wrong. CDR3 length equals 18 residues. In germline, CDR1 is WNHNN, CDR2 SYGVQD (reference sequence). This CDR3 reads CASSEYESNLLNIYEQYF. In nucleotides, the CDR3 is TGCGCCAGCAGTGAGTATGAATCTAACCTATTAAATATTTACGAGCAGTACTTC.

The rearrangement uses TRBV2 and TRBJ1-2; TRBD1 might be the D (6 bases). This CDR3 has 15 residues. Germline V lookup: CDR1 SNHLY, CDR2 FYNNEI. Trimming stripped 4 bases from V and 6 bases from J, with 18 bases between. The chain's CDR3 is CASSALGARGDGYTF. The CDR3 region has the DNA TGTGCCAGCAGTGCTTTGGGGGCGCGGGGGGATGGCTACACCTTC.